These 11 T cell receptor beta chains originate from one sample sequenced in a study of OX40 agonist ivuxolimab in advanced cancers. Sequencing was performed with immunoSEQ multiplex PCR; in TCRdb, only in-frame clones are kept and a portion is missing. The sample has about 78,000 clones, almost 95% seen once. Sequencing was performed on CD4+ or CD8+ T cells sorted from blood, taken in a trial of the OX40 agonist ivuxolimab. These receptors all stem from an adult with an advanced solid tumor such as melanoma, head and neck, liver or kidney cancer.

The J gene is TRBJ1-2, the V gene TRBV19, with D perhaps matching TRBD1 (5 bases). The germline V gene encodes CDR1 LNHDA and CDR2 SQIVND (reference sequence). The ends were cut back, 8 bases at V and 4 bases at J, with 20 bases in the middle. The CDR3 contains 15 residues. CDR3 protein: CASSSPGRSFYGYTF. CDR3 nucleotide sequence: TGTGCCAGTTCCTCCCCAGGGCGGTCCTTCTATGGCTACACCTTC.

A note on this clone: An end of the junction does not agree with germline; a read error may underlie this. This sequence joins TRBV5-5 and TRBJ2-7; 7 positions match TRBD1. Germline V gene sequence: CDR1 SGHKS, CDR2 YYEKEE (reference sequence). The CDR3 is 13 amino acids. This chain's CDR3 is CASSPRSGGQDLF. CDR3 nucleotides: TGTGCCAGCAGCCCGCGGAGTGGTGGACAGGACCTCTTC.

The chain employs TRBV2 and TRBJ2-5, with a weak D call TRBD2 (5 bases). CDR3 length: 13 residues. Looked up from germline, CDR1 is SNHLY and CDR2 is FYNNEI. Trimming removed 8 bases from V and 5 bases from J, with 15 bases in between. DNA for the CDR3: TGTGCCAGCGGCCTCTGGGAGAGGGAGACCCAGTACTTC. Translating it yields CASGLWERETQYF.

The rearrangement uses TRBV9 and TRBJ2-1; TRBD2 matches at 9 bases. The CDR3 has 18 residues. The V gene's germline CDR1 is SGDLS and CDR2 YYNGEE. Losses at the gene ends were 0 bases for V and 7 bases for J; bases not matched to a gene: 14. The CDR3 sequence: CASSVAPPVAGALNEQFF. The DNA for the CDR3 is TGTGCCAGCAGCGTAGCCCCACCAGTAGCGGGAGCTCTAAATGAGCAGTTCTTC.

This chain connects TRBV19 to TRBJ1-1; possible D gene TRBD1, 6 bases. This CDR3 region has 15 residues. CDR1 and CDR2 (germline): LNHDA, SQIVND (reference sequence). The V end was cut by 6 bases, the J end by 1 base, with 15 bases between. Here the CDR3 DNA reads TGTGCCAGTAGGGGCAAACAGGGCTGGAACACTGAAGCTTTCTTT. Protein sequence: CASRGKQGWNTEAFF.

The V call is TRBV30, the J call TRBJ1-5, with D possibly being TRBD1 (6 bases). V lost 3 bases and J lost 9, with 12 bases in between. Germline CDR1 is GTSNPN and CDR2 is SVGIG (reference sequence). The CDR3 spans 12 residues. The CDR3: CAWSREGGPQHF. CDR3 nucleotide sequence: TGTGCCTGGAGCAGGGAGGGGGGGCCCCAGCATTTT.

V usage is TRBV28 and J usage is TRBJ2-2, with 10 bases aligning to TRBD2. V shed 8 bases, J shed 5 bases, and the junction held 11 bases outside the gene matches. CDR3 length: 16 amino acids. The germline V gene has CDR1 MDHEN and CDR2 SYDVKM. This CDR3 reads CASGFQGGLATGELFF. The CDR3 nucleotides are TGTGCCAGCGGCTTCCAGGGGGGACTAGCGACCGGGGAGCTGTTTTTT.

This clone was detected once. This chain connects TRBV5-1 to TRBJ2-3; 8 nucleotides line up with TRBD2. This CDR3 has 17 residues. Germline assignment: CDR1 SGHRS and CDR2 YFSETQ. The V gene end was trimmed by 5 bases and the J gene end by 2 bases; junction bases not matched to a gene: 13. As DNA, the CDR3 is TGCGCCAGCAGTCTCTTTGGGCTAGCGGGTAACACAGATACGCAGTATTTT. Its protein is CASSLFGLAGNTDTQYF.

The V call is TRBV19, the J call TRBJ2-1; D gene ambiguous. The V end lost 5 bases, the J end lost 2 bases, and 7 bases lay between the germline ends. This CDR3 region has 13 residues. Germline V lookup: CDR1 LNHDA, CDR2 SQIVND (reference sequence). The CDR3 DNA sequence: TGTGCCAGTAGTCCCATCCCCTACAATGAGCAGTTCTTC. It specifies CASSPIPYNEQFF.

V usage is TRBV5-1 and J usage is TRBJ1-6; TRBD1 matches 9 bases. Germline lookup yields CDR1 SGHRS and CDR2 YFSETQ. The CDR3 sequence is 15 residues long. V shed 0 bases and J 7 bases; nucleotides not matched to a gene: 2. In nucleotides, the CDR3 is TGCGCCAGCAGCTTGGCCGGGACAGGGAATTCACCCCTCCACTTT. Protein product: CASSLAGTGNSPLHF.

The chain uses TRBV6-5 and TRBJ2-7; 8 nucleotides line up with TRBD1. V shed 7 bases and J 11 bases; nucleotides not matched to a gene: 16. The CDR3 sequence is 14 residues long. Germline CDR1 is MNHEY and CDR2 is SVGAGI. The DNA for the CDR3 is TGTGCCAGCACTCTCAAAGCGGACAGGGTGAAGGAGTACTTC. Translating gives CASTLKADRVKEYF.